The 16 T cell receptor beta chains presented below share a single source sample, sequenced in a study of blood T cell repertoires in COVID-19. Clones were read by immunoSEQ multiplex PCR, and TCRdb kept only the in-frame ones, dropping some. The top ten hold about 5% of the sample, which has about 330,000 clones, more than 75% seen once. Sequences were obtained from PBMCs or T cells enriched from blood (not recorded which). The receptors derive from a woman aged 30 to 39 who had recovered from COVID-19.

CDR3 coding DNA: TGTGCCAGCTCACCACGAGAAAGGGGCCATGAAAAACTGTTTTTT. Protein product: CASSPRERGHEKLFF. The V gene is TRBV18, the J gene TRBJ1-4, with a possible D match to TRBD1 (5 bases). This CDR3 has 15 amino acids. CDR1 is KGHSH and CDR2 is LQKENI in the germline V gene. The V end lost 1 base, the J end lost 6 bases, and 12 bases lay between the germline ends.

The chain couples TRBV5-6 to TRBJ2-7; D is perhaps TRBD1 (5 bases). This CDR3 region has 14 residues. Trimming pared 4 bases from V and 4 bases from J, leaving 15 bases between. Germline V gene data show CDR1 as SGHDT and CDR2 as YYEEEE. CDR3 coding DNA: TGTGCCAGCAGCCCAGGGCCAGACCCTTACGAGCAGTACTTC. Translation: CASSPGPDPYEQYF.

The V and J genes are TRBV6-6 and TRBJ2-7; 8 bases are shared with TRBD1. The V gene end was trimmed by 7 bases and the J gene end by 0 bases; junction bases not matched to a gene: 5. This CDR3 is built from 14 residues. In germline, CDR1 is MNHNY, CDR2 SVGAGI (reference sequence). The CDR3 DNA reads as TGTGCCAGCATCAATGGACAGGGCTCCTACGAGCAGTACTTC. It yields the protein CASINGQGSYEQYF.

The DNA for the CDR3 is TGTGCCAGCAGTGAATATAGAGAGCGGGGGGGACTCTACGAGCAGTACTTC. Amino acids: CASSEYRERGGLYEQYF. This sequence joins TRBV25-1 and TRBJ2-7; 10 nucleotides match TRBD2. CDR1 and CDR2 (germline): MGHDK, SYGVNS. The CDR3 consists of 17 residues. V shed 0 bases and J 3 bases; nucleotides not matched to a gene: 8.

The CDR3 region is CASSLVAGGNNEQFF. The CDR3 nucleotides read TGTGCCAGCAGCTTAGTAGCGGGGGGGAACAATGAGCAGTTCTTC. This chain joins TRBV7-6 and TRBJ2-1; 11 bases line up with TRBD2. J was trimmed by 5 bases and V by 1 base; bases with no gene match: 1. The CDR3 loop spans 15 amino acids. Germline CDR1 and CDR2: SGHVS and FNYEAQ.

Comment on this clone: Other DNA sequences from this sample encode an identical CDR3 as well. This chain's CDR3 is CASSLDRGTDTQYF. CDR3 nucleotide sequence: TGTGCCAGCAGCTTGGACAGAGGCACAGATACGCAGTATTTT. The chain carries TRBV5-5 and TRBJ2-3; unclear D gene. The CDR3 runs to 14 residues. V shed 0 bases and J shed 1 base, with 6 bases lying between them. Germline V gene data show CDR1 as SGHKS and CDR2 as YYEKEE (reference sequence).

The genes are TRBV28 and TRBJ1-2, with 8 positions matching TRBD1. CDR3 length: 14 residues. Germline loops: CDR1 MDHEN, CDR2 SYDVKM. V shed 6 bases, J shed 4 bases, and the junction held 7 bases outside the gene matches. The CDR3 DNA follows: TGTGCCAGCAGATACCAGGGGGCAGGCTATGGCTACACCTTC. Its protein product is CASRYQGAGYGYTF.

This chain uses TRBV27 with TRBJ1-3; D call uncertain. Germline-derived CDR1 and CDR2 are MNHEY and SMNVEV (reference sequence). The CDR3 is 14 amino acids. Trimming cost V 4 bases and J 0 bases, with 7 bases left between them. The CDR3 sequence is CASSSRGSGNTIYF. The CDR3 bases are TGTGCCAGCAGTTCCCGGGGCTCTGGAAACACCATATATTTT.

This clone was counted once. The genes are TRBV19 and TRBJ1-2; D remains unclear. With 1 base removed from V and 0 bases from J, the gap between germline ends came to 15 bases. Germline V gene sequence: CDR1 LNHDA, CDR2 SQIVND (reference sequence). CDR3 length: 17 residues. CDR3 sequence: CASSIVAGMGANYGYTF. CDR3 bases: TGTGCCAGTAGTATAGTGGCAGGTATGGGAGCTAACTATGGCTACACCTTC.

The genes are TRBV3-1 (or the pseudogene TRBV3-2) and TRBJ1-6, with no clear D. The CDR3 runs 15 residues. Germline loops: CDR1 LGHDT, CDR2 YNNKEL (reference sequence). V lost 2 bases, J lost 2 bases, and 7 bases lay in between. The CDR3 spells CASSQTGTYNSPLHF. CDR3 nucleotide sequence: TGTGCCAGCAGCCAAACCGGGACCTATAATTCACCCCTCCACTTT.

Notes on this clone: Within the sample, other DNA sequences also encode this same CDR3. The chain combines TRBV28 with TRBJ1-2; no clear D. Trimming pared 3 bases from V and 3 bases from J, leaving 5 bases between. The CDR3 contains 12 residues. Germline CDR1 MDHEN, CDR2 SYDVKM. For the CDR3, the DNA is TGTGCCAGCAGTTTCCGGGACTATGGCTACACCTTC. It yields the protein CASSFRDYGYTF.

The V gene is TRBV27, the J gene TRBJ1-5, with a possible D match to TRBD1 (5 bases). V was trimmed by 6 bases and J by 2 bases, leaving 11 bases between them. This CDR3 region has 14 residues. In germline, CDR1 is MNHEY, CDR2 SMNVEV (reference sequence). This chain's CDR3 is CASRAGLGNQPQHF. CDR3 nucleotide sequence: TGTGCCAGCAGGGCAGGGTTAGGCAATCAGCCCCAGCATTTT.

The CDR3 is CASSLRGLAGTPAGEQFF. For the CDR3, the DNA is TGCGCCAGCAGCCTGCGTGGACTAGCGGGGACCCCAGCGGGTGAGCAGTTCTTC. The genes are TRBV5-1 and TRBJ2-1, with 12 bases identical to TRBD2. V lost 4 bases, J lost 9 bases, and 17 bases stayed unmatched. From germline, CDR1 is SGHRS and CDR2 YFSETQ. The CDR3 consists of 18 residues.

The rearrangement uses TRBV5-5 and TRBJ1-1, with D possibly matching TRBD1 (6 bases). The CDR3 extends over 14 amino acids. V was shortened by 2 bases and J by 1 base, with 9 bases between the two germline ends. The germline gives CDR1 SGHKS, CDR2 YYEKEE (reference sequence). CDR3 coding DNA: TGTGCCAGCAGCTTCAGGGGCGAGAACACTGAAGCTTTCTTT. Its protein product is CASSFRGENTEAFF. The variable domain in full, completed from reference TRBV5-5 and TRBJ1-1, reads DAGVTQSPTHLIKTRGQQVTLRCSPISGHKSVSWYQQVLGQGPQFIFQYYEKEERGRGNFPDRFSARQFPNYSSELNVNALLLGDSALYLCASSFRGENTEAFFGQGTRLTVV.

The chain has TRBV5-1 and TRBJ1-1; D remains unclear. V lost 4 bases and J lost 0, with 10 bases in between. In germline, CDR1 is SGHRS, CDR2 YFSETQ. This CDR3 has 14 amino acids. The CDR3 is CASSPREVNTEAFF. CDR3 sequence (DNA): TGCGCCAGCAGCCCTAGGGAGGTGAACACTGAAGCTTTCTTT.

V is TRBV12-5 and J is TRBJ1-3; tentative D call: TRBD1 (6 bases). Germline V lookup: CDR1 LGHNT, CDR2 FRNRAP. The CDR3 has 13 residues. Trimming stripped 5 bases from V and 8 bases from J, with 13 bases between. The CDR3 here is CASGPTGLDTIYF. As DNA, the CDR3 is TGTGCTAGTGGTCCGACAGGTCTAGACACCATATATTTT.